Described below is a single T cell receptor (beta chain) sequence and its context. Naive CD8 cells, CD45RO-negative and positively selected for CCR7, excluded terminally differentiated effector memory CD45RA+ cells. The entry originates in a study of shared clonotypes between healthy human individuals. Clones were read by immunoSEQ multiplex PCR, and TCRdb kept only the in-frame ones, dropping some. The sample consists of around 650,000 clones, about 95% of them appearing once. This CDR3 contains 15 residues. V was cut by 2 bases and J by 3 bases, with 14 bases left in between. The germline V gene has CDR1 SGHDN and CDR2 FVKESK.

The chain joins TRBV14 to TRBJ2-7; tentatively, D is TRBD1 (6 bases). Sample: naive CD8+ T cells sorted from blood. This TCR derives from a woman in her thirties in good health. The CDR3 here is CASSQLTGILYEQYF. In DNA, the CDR3 is TGTGCCAGCAGCCAATTGACAGGAATTCTCTACGAGCAGTACTTC.